The source of this T cell receptor beta chain is a study of cytomegalovirus exposure and HLA in healthy donors. Study-level background: Of fewer than 450 genotyped donors, roughly 80% clustered with self-reported Caucasian donors.

The CDR3 extends over 14 amino acids. Germline values: CDR1 LNHDA, CDR2 SQIVND (reference sequence). V lost 5 bases and J lost 4; bases outside the gene matches: 7. 60 Vbeta and 13 Jbeta primers were used in PCR. Measured with immunoSEQ multiplex PCR; TCRdb has only the in-frame clones, and not every one. The sample has more than 85,000 clones, around 57% seen once. The chain couples TRBV19 to TRBJ2-7; 8 bases map to TRBD2. This TCR was sampled from a human donor in good health. The sequenced sample was PBMCs. CDR3 bases: TGTGCCAGTAGTGGGGCGGGAGGAGGTTACGAGCAGTACTTC. Translated, it gives CASSGAGGGYEQYF.